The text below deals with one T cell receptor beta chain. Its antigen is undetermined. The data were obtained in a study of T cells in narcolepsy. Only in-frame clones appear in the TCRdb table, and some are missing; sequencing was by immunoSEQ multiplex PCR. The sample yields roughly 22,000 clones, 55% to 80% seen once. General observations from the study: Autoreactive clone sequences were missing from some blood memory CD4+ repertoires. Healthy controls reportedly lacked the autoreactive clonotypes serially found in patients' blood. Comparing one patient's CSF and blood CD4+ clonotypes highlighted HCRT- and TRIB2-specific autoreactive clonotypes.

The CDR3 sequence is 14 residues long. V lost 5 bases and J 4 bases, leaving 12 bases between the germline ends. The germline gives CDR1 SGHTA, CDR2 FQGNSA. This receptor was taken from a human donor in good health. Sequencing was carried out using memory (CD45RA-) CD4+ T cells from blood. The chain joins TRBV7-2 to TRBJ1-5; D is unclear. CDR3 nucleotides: TGTGCCAGCAGCCCGAACCTGGGTAATCAGCCCCAGCATTTT. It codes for CASSPNLGNQPQHF.